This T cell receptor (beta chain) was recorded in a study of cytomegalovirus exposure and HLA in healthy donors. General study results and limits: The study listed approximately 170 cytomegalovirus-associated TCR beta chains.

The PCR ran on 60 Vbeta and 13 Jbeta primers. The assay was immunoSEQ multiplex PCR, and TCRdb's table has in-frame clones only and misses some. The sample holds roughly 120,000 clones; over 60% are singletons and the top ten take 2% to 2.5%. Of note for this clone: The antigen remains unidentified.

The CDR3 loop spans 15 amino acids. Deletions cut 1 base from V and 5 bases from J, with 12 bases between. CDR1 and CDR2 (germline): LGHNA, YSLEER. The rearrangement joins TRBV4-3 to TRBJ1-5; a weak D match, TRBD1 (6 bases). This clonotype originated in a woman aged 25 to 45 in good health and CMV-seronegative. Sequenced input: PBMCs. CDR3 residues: CASSQVPGADQPQHF. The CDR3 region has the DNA TGCGCCAGCAGCCAAGTACCAGGGGCAGATCAGCCCCAGCATTTT.